This T cell receptor (beta chain) came from a study of blood T cell repertoires in COVID-19. For the study at large: The samples span acute and convalescent COVID-19 from the United States, Italy and Spain. Sample material is recorded as cDNA or gDNA derived from T cells, B-cell-depleted T cells, or PBMCs.

Authors' processing steps: Reference gene primer amplification gave estimated nucleated cell counts. Produced via immunoSEQ multiplex PCR; TCRdb's table is partial and in-frame only. The V and J calls and clone size are taken from that table; D and trimming were inferred from the DNA. The data show 100,000 to 120,000 clones, less than 75% seen once. CDR3 size: 15 residues. The germline V gene encodes CDR1 WSHSY and CDR2 SAAADI. Trimming removed 0 bases from V and 2 bases from J; junction bases left unmatched: 1. The receptor was isolated from a woman between 55 and 75 years old with acute or convalescent COVID-19. Sequenced material: peripheral blood. The V call is TRBV10-2, the J call TRBJ1-2, with TRBD1 identical over 9 bases. The CDR3 nucleotides read TGCGCCAGCAGTGAGTCTGGGACAGGGAACTATGGCTACACCTTC. Amino acids: CASSESGTGNYGYTF.